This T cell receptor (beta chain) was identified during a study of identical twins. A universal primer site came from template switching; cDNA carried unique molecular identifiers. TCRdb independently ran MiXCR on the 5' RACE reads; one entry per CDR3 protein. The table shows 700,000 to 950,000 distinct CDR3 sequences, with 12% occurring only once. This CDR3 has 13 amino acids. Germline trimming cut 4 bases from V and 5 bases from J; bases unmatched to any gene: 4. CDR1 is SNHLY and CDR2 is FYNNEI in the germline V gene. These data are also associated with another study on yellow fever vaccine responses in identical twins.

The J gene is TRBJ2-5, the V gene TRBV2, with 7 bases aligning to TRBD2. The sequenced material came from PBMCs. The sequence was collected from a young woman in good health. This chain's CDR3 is CASSGEGMETQYF. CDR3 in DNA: TGTGCCAGCAGTGGGGAGGGTATGGAGACCCAGTACTTC.